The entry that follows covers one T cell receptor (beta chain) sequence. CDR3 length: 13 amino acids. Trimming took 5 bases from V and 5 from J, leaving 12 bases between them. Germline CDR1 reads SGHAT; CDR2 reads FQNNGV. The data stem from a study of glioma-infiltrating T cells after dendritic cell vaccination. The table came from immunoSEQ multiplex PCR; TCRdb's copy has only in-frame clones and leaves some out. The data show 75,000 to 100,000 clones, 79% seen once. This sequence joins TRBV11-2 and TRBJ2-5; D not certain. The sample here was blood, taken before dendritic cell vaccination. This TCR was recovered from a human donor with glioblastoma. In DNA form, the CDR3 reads TGTGCCAGCAGCGCCTACAGTCGGGAGACCCAGTACTTC. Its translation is CASSAYSRETQYF.